This TCR beta chain was recovered during a study of T cell changes during pregnancy in multiple sclerosis. Germline lookup yields CDR1 GTSNPN and CDR2 SVGIG (reference sequence). CDR3 length: 13 residues. Trimming removed 3 bases at V and 9 bases at J, with 12 bases between. Here immunoSEQ multiplex PCR was the method, and the copy in TCRdb shows in-frame clones only, minus some. The sample lists about 100,000 clones; around 92% were seen once. A few counts support this clone. This clonotype was sampled from a female donor with multiple sclerosis, enrolled in a pregnancy study. The chain is built from TRBV30 and TRBJ1-6, with a tentative D call TRBD1 (6 bases). Sample: peripheral blood, taken after pregnancy. The CDR3 here is CAWRGRGASPLHF. The CDR3 coding sequence is TGTGCCTGGAGGGGGAGGGGGGCTTCACCCCTCCACTTT.